The T cell receptor (beta chain) described here comes from a study of neurological immune-mediated disorders. The time point denotes: longitudinal time-point 2. 5'RACE with 10-nucleotide random UMIs produced the cDNA. TCRdb passed the 5' RACE reads through MiXCR, listing each CDR3 protein once. This sample has 60,000 to 75,000 distinct CDR3 sequences, with around 10% found just once. This clonotype came up many times. This TCR was sampled from a man aged 25 to 40 in good health. Material: PBMCs.

CDR3 region: CSVEAGRGYEEKLFF. CDR3 nucleotide sequence: TGCAGCGTTGAAGCAGGCAGGGGGTACGAGGAAAAACTGTTTTTT. This sequence joins TRBV29-1 and TRBJ1-4; 7 nucleotides match TRBD1. Germline-derived CDR1 and CDR2 are SQVTM and ANQGSEA. This CDR3 has 15 amino acids. After removal of 1 base from V and 8 bases from J, the junction contained 10 bases not matched to a gene.